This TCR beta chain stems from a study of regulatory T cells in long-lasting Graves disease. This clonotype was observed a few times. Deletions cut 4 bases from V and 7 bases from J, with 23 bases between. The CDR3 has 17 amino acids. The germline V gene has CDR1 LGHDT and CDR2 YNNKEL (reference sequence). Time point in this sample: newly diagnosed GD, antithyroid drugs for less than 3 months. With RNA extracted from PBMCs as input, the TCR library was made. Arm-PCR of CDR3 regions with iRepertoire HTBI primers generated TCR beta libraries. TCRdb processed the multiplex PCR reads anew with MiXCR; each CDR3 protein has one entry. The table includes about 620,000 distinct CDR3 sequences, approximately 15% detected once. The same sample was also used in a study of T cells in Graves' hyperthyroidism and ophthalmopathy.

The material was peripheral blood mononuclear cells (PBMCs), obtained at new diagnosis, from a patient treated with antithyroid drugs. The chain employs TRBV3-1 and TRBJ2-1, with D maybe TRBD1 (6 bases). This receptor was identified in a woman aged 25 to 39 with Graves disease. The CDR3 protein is CASSPSLGGVVQNEQFF. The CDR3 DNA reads TGTGCCAGCAGCCCCTCATTAGGGGGAGTCGTCCAGAATGAGCAGTTCTTC.